This is a list of T cell receptor beta chains from one sample in a study of cytomegalovirus exposure and HLA in healthy donors. Libraries were prepared by immunoSEQ multiplex PCR; TCRdb keeps only in-frame clonotypes and omits some of them. In the table there are approximately 150,000 clones, more than 60% of which are singletons. Sequencing was performed on PBMCs. Receptors were obtained from a middle-aged man in good health and CMV-seropositive. Each CDR3 is given with its conserved first and last residue. A D gene is named only where the DNA matches it firmly. Clone size is shown for a subset of rows, as once, few, many or a class of expanded clone.

D | J | V | size | CDR3 | DNA
. | TRBJ2-7 | TRBV2 | . | CASGQGKVAGQYF | TGTGCCAGCGGACAGGGCAAAGTAGCGGGGCAGTACTTC
. | TRBJ1-1 | TRBV20-1 | . | CSARDLTEAFF | TGCAGTGCTAGAGATCTCACTGAAGCTTTCTTT
TRBD1 | TRBJ2-2 | TRBV5-8 | . | CASRPGQYTGELFF | TGTGCCAGCAGGCCGGGACAGTACACCGGGGAGCTGTTTTTT
. | TRBJ2-7 | TRBV5-1 | few | CASSGTGLRSYEQYF | TGCGCCAGCAGCGGAACAGGGTTGCGTTCCTACGAGCAGTACTTC
TRBD1 | TRBJ2-7 | TRBV7-6 | . | CASSLALGDSAYEQYF | TGTGCCAGCAGCTTAGCGCTCGGGGACAGTGCCTACGAGCAGTACTTC
TRBD1 | TRBJ2-2 | TRBV25-1 | . | CASSGRGTGNTGELFF | TGTGCCAGCAGTGGCCGGGGGACAGGGAACACCGGGGAGCTGTTTTTT
TRBD1 | TRBJ1-1 | TRBV6-1 | . | CASREETGPNTEAFF | TGTGCCAGCAGAGAAGAGACAGGGCCCAACACTGAAGCTTTCTTT
. | TRBJ1-2 | TRBV6-5 | . | CASSPRDTGYTF | TGTGCCAGCAGTCCCCGGGACACTGGCTACACCTTC
. | TRBJ2-1 | TRBV6-1 | . | CASSPSVYNEQFF | TGTGCCAGCAGTCCCAGCGTCTACAATGAGCAGTTCTTC
. | TRBJ2-7 | TRBV4-1 | . | CASSQAHGSRYEQYF | TGCGCCAGCAGCCAAGCACACGGGAGCAGGTACGAGCAGTACTTC
TRBD1 | TRBJ1-2 | TRBV6-5 | . | CASTDRGGWGYTF | TGTGCCAGCACCGACAGGGGAGGATGGGGCTACACCTTC
TRBD2 | TRBJ2-7 | TRBV9 | . | CASSPGGAPEGEQYF | TGTGCCAGCAGCCCGGGGGGAGCGCCTGAGGGGGAGCAGTACTTC
. | TRBJ2-7 | TRBV6-1 | . | CASTITPTSEQYF | TGTGCCAGCACCATAACCCCCACAAGCGAGCAGTACTTC
. | TRBJ2-7 | TRBV5-4 | . | CASSLARGKGYEQYF | TGTGCCAGCAGCTTGGCCAGGGGCAAGGGCTACGAGCAGTACTTC
TRBD1 | TRBJ1-2 | TRBV5-8 | . | CASSLWTGGLAFYGYTF | TGTGCCAGCAGTCTGTGGACAGGGGGCCTGGCGTTCTATGGCTACACCTTC
TRBD1 | TRBJ2-1 | TRBV6-5 | . | CASSYTGTGYNEQFF | TGTGCCAGCAGTTACACCGGGACAGGGTACAATGAGCAGTTCTTC
. | TRBJ2-1 | TRBV27 | once | CASSPGNEQFF | TGTGCCAGCAGTCCCGGGAATGAGCAGTTCTTC
. | TRBJ1-4 | TRBV7-2 | . | CASRAGGLANEKLFF | TGTGCCAGTAGGGCGGGGGGCCTGGCTAATGAAAAACTGTTTTTT
. | TRBJ1-4 | TRBV18 | . | CASSPPSWEKLFF | TGTGCCAGCTCACCACCGAGTTGGGAAAAACTGTTTTTT
. | TRBJ1-1 | TRBV25-1 | once | CASSELGRDTEAFF | TGTGCCAGCAGTGAGTTAGGGCGGGACACTGAAGCTTTCTTT
. | TRBJ2-7 | TRBV28 | . | CASSTGYEQYF | TGTGCCAGCAGTACGGGCTACGAGCAGTACTTC
. | TRBJ2-2 | TRBV6-5 | . | CASSRNRVNGGELFF | TGTGCCAGCAGTCGTAACAGGGTTAACGGCGGGGAGCTGTTTTTT
. | TRBJ2-7 | TRBV19 | . | CASSIGQNYEQYF | TGTGCCAGTAGTATCGGACAGAACTACGAGCAGTACTTC
. | TRBJ2-5 | TRBV5-1 | . | CASSLGQQETQYF | TGCGCCAGCAGCTTGGGACAGCAAGAGACCCAGTACTTC
. | TRBJ2-1 | TRBV18 | . | CASSPRGQSSEQFF | TGTGCCAGCTCACCAAGAGGACAGAGTAGTGAGCAGTTCTTC
TRBD1 | TRBJ1-2 | TRBV9 | . | CASSMPGQYDYTF | TGTGCCAGCAGCATGCCGGGACAGTATGACTACACCTTC
TRBD2 | TRBJ2-1 | TRBV15 | . | CATSILAGELDEQFF | TGTGCCACCAGCATACTTGCGGGAGAGCTGGATGAGCAGTTCTTC
TRBD1 | TRBJ1-2 | TRBV5-6 | . | CASSLQGVEFGYTF | TGTGCCAGCAGCCTACAGGGGGTCGAGTTTGGCTACACCTTC
. | TRBJ1-1 | TRBV28 | . | CASSSAWGQGLDTEAFF | TGTGCCAGCAGTTCTGCCTGGGGGCAGGGGTTGGACACTGAAGCTTTCTTT
. | TRBJ2-5 | TRBV25-1 | . | CASSDWSGNGETQYF | TGTGCCAGCTCCGACTGGTCAGGGAACGGAGAGACCCAGTACTTC
TRBD2 | TRBJ2-7 | TRBV28 | . | CASLGASGRDVSYEQYF | TGTGCCAGCCTTGGGGCTAGCGGGAGGGATGTATCCTACGAGCAGTACTTC
. | TRBJ2-5 | TRBV12-5 | once | CASGLEFGTQYF | TGTGCTAGTGGTTTGGAGTTCGGGACCCAGTACTTC
. | TRBJ2-1 | TRBV2 | . | CASSDWDNLDNEQFF | TGTGCCAGCAGTGATTGGGACAACCTGGACAATGAGCAGTTCTTC